Shown below are 2 T cell receptor beta chains from a single sample sequenced in a study of shared clonotypes between healthy human individuals. Sequencing used immunoSEQ multiplex PCR; TCRdb keeps in-frame clones, though not all of them. This table has hundreds of thousands of clones, approximately 74% appearing once. Sequencing input: memory CD4+ T cells sorted from blood. Subset noted: CD45RA-negative fraction. Every receptor here comes from a woman in her thirties in good health.

The chain couples TRBV30 to TRBJ2-3; D ambiguous. Trimming stripped 3 bases from V and 0 bases from J, with 13 bases between. CDR3 size: 15 residues. Germline-derived CDR1 and CDR2 are GTSNPN and SVGIG (reference sequence). The CDR3: CAWRVGGASTDTQYF. The CDR3 coding sequence is TGTGCCTGGAGAGTTGGCGGAGCTAGCACAGATACGCAGTATTTT.

The chain couples TRBV15 to TRBJ1-1; D is undetermined. Germline values: CDR1 LNHNV, CDR2 YYDKDF (reference sequence). Trimming shortened V by 0 bases and J by 11 bases, and 16 bases separated the two germline ends. CDR3 length: 14 residues. In DNA, the CDR3 is TGTGCCACCAGCAGAGATTTAGGGAATGATGTGGCTTTCTTT. Its protein is CATSRDLGNDVAFF.